This T cell receptor beta chain was captured in a study of cytomegalovirus exposure and HLA in healthy donors. The PCR ran on 60 Vbeta and 13 Jbeta primers. Using immunoSEQ multiplex PCR, the repertoire was profiled, and TCRdb retains in-frame clones only, with some absent. Of about 120,000 clones listed, around 73% are singletons. The CDR3 loop spans 13 amino acids. CDR1 and CDR2 (germline): SGHVS, FNYEAQ. V was trimmed by 1 base and J by 9 bases, leaving 10 bases between them. This sequence joins TRBV7-6 and TRBJ1-5; D perhaps matches TRBD1 (6 bases). The sample was PBMCs. This TCR derives from a woman in her 40s in good health and CMV-seropositive. CDR3 in amino acids: CASSLVLGGPQHF. The CDR3 coding sequence is TGTGCCAGCAGCTTAGTCTTAGGGGGGCCCCAGCATTTT.